This is a list of T cell receptor beta chains from one sample in a study of CD8 T cells in Susac syndrome. A single record per CDR3 protein comes from TCRdb applying MiXCR to the immunoSEQ multiplex PCR reads. This sample yields hundreds of thousands of distinct CDR3 sequences, of which approximately 84% are seen a single time; around 0.12% belongs to the top ten. The specimen sequenced was CD8+ T cells from PBMCs. These receptors were obtained from a human donor with multiple sclerosis. The CDR3 runs from the conserved cysteine through the conserved F or W. Each record gives: clone size, V gene, J gene, D gene, CDR3 protein, CDR3 DNA. A D gene is named only where the DNA matches it firmly. Size is stated for part of the rows, as once, few or many counts, or as a class when the clone is expanded.

clone size: .
V gene: TRBV9
J gene: TRBJ2-3
D gene: TRBD2
CDR3 protein: CASSLSGVTDTQYF
CDR3 DNA: TGTGCCAGCAGCTTAAGCGGGGTCACAGATACGCAGTATTTT

clone size: .
V gene: TRBV4-1
J gene: TRBJ1-1
D gene: .
CDR3 protein: CASSQVVENTEAFF
CDR3 DNA: TGCGCCAGCAGCCAAGTAGTAGAGAACACTGAAGCTTTCTTT

clone size: .
V gene: TRBV12-5
J gene: TRBJ1-4
D gene: TRBD1
CDR3 protein: CASRDRGPPDEKLFF
CDR3 DNA: TGTGCTAGCCGGGACAGGGGGCCGCCGGATGAAAAACTGTTTTTT

clone size: .
V gene: TRBV20-1
J gene: TRBJ2-7
D gene: TRBD2
CDR3 protein: CSARASGSYDYEQYF
CDR3 DNA: TGCAGTGCTAGGGCTAGCGGGAGCTACGACTACGAGCAGTACTTC

clone size: once
V gene: TRBV2
J gene: TRBJ2-7
D gene: .
CDR3 protein: CASSGLAVSYEQYF
CDR3 DNA: TGTGCCAGCAGTGGTCTTGCAGTCTCCTACGAGCAGTACTTC

clone size: .
V gene: TRBV3-1
J gene: TRBJ1-1
D gene: TRBD1
CDR3 protein: CASSHAPPDRGRLVPNTEAFF
CDR3 DNA: TGTGCCAGCAGCCATGCTCCACCGGACAGGGGGCGCCTCGTCCCTAACACTGAAGCTTTCTTT

clone size: .
V gene: TRBV13
J gene: TRBJ2-7
D gene: TRBD2
CDR3 protein: CASSSTTSGTIYEQYF
CDR3 DNA: TGTGCCAGCAGCTCCACAACTAGCGGGACTATCTACGAGCAGTACTTC

clone size: .
V gene: TRBV4-2
J gene: TRBJ2-7
D gene: TRBD2
CDR3 protein: CASSRGLAGDSGAYEQYF
CDR3 DNA: TGTGCCAGCAGCCGGGGACTAGCGGGAGATTCAGGCGCCTACGAGCAGTACTTC

clone size: .
V gene: TRBV5-1
J gene: TRBJ2-4
D gene: TRBD1
CDR3 protein: CASSLDRGQNIQYF
CDR3 DNA: TGCGCCAGCAGCTTAGACAGGGGTCAGAACATTCAGTACTTC

clone size: .
V gene: TRBV2
J gene: TRBJ1-4
D gene: .
CDR3 protein: CASTGTGEKLFF
CDR3 DNA: TGTGCCAGCACCGGGACGGGGGAAAAACTGTTTTTT

clone size: .
V gene: TRBV19
J gene: TRBJ2-5
D gene: TRBD2
CDR3 protein: CASSAGGGRQETQYF
CDR3 DNA: TGTGCCAGTAGTGCGGGGGGAGGACGGCAAGAGACCCAGTACTTC

clone size: .
V gene: TRBV11-3
J gene: TRBJ2-1
D gene: .
CDR3 protein: CASSPFRQAYNEQFF
CDR3 DNA: TGTGCCAGCAGCCCGTTCCGACAGGCCTACAATGAGCAGTTCTTC

clone size: .
V gene: TRBV27
J gene: TRBJ2-3
D gene: .
CDR3 protein: CASRGSGWTDTQYF
CDR3 DNA: TGTGCCAGCAGGGGGAGTGGCTGGACAGATACGCAGTATTTT

clone size: .
V gene: TRBV25-1
J gene: TRBJ2-1
D gene: .
CDR3 protein: CASAPGAQDVWSSYNEQFF
CDR3 DNA: TGTGCCAGCGCCCCGGGGGCCCAGGACGTGTGGAGCTCCTACAATGAGCAGTTCTTC

clone size: .
V gene: TRBV7-8
J gene: TRBJ2-5
D gene: TRBD2
CDR3 protein: CASSLGASGSREETQYF
CDR3 DNA: TGTGCCAGCAGCTTAGGGGCTAGCGGGAGTAGGGAAGAGACCCAGTACTTC

clone size: once
V gene: TRBV4-1
J gene: TRBJ2-1
D gene: TRBD2
CDR3 protein: CASSPASSGRPFSSYNEQFF
CDR3 DNA: TGCGCCAGCAGCCCTGCTTCTAGCGGGAGGCCTTTTAGCTCCTACAATGAGCAGTTCTTC

clone size: .
V gene: TRBV20-1
J gene: TRBJ1-2
D gene: .
CDR3 protein: CSASQEGAGYTF
CDR3 DNA: TGCAGTGCCAGTCAAGAGGGAGCTGGCTACACCTTC

clone size: few
V gene: TRBV12-3/TRBV12-4
J gene: TRBJ2-3
D gene: .
CDR3 protein: CASSLDADTQYF
CDR3 DNA: TGTGCCAGCAGCTTAGACGCAGATACGCAGTATTTT

clone size: .
V gene: TRBV6-5
J gene: TRBJ2-1
D gene: TRBD2
CDR3 protein: CASSPGGTPYNEQFF
CDR3 DNA: TGTGCCAGCAGCCCGGGAGGGACTCCATACAATGAGCAGTTCTTC

clone size: .
V gene: TRBV6-1
J gene: TRBJ2-3
D gene: .
CDR3 protein: CASRAFADTQYF
CDR3 DNA: TGTGCCAGCAGGGCCTTCGCAGATACGCAGTATTTT